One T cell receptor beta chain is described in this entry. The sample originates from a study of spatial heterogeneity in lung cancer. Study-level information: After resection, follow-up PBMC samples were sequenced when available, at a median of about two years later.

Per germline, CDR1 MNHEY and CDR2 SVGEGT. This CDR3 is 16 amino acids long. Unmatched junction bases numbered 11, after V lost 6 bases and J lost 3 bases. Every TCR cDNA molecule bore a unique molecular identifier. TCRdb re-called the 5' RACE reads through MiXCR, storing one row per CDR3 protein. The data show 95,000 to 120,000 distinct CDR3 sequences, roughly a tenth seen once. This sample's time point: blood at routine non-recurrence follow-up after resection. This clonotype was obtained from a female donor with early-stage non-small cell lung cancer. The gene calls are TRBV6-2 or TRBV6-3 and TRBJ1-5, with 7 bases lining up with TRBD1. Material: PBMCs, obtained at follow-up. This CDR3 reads CASSHRGRTYNQPQHF. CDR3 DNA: TGTGCCAGCAGCCACAGGGGCAGAACTTACAATCAGCCCCAGCATTTT.